Listed here is a single T cell receptor (beta chain). Germline CDR1 reads SGHRS; CDR2 reads YFSETQ. CDR3 size: 14 residues. The J segment lost 3 bases and the V segment lost 4 bases, leaving 6 bases of the junction unmatched. Clones were sequenced by immunoSEQ multiplex PCR, and TCRdb holds only the in-frame ones, with some missing. The sample lists about 74,000 clones; 82% were seen once. This specimen comes from a study of blood T cell repertoires in COVID-19. Whole-study context: Collection of acute and convalescent COVID-19 samples took place in the United States, Italy and Spain.

This chain links TRBV5-1 with TRBJ2-7; TRBD1 aligns across 8 bases. This receptor was identified in a human donor in a cohort sampled during active COVID-19. Sequences were obtained from peripheral blood. CDR3 sequence (DNA): TGCGCCAGCAGCGGGGACAGGATGAGCTACGAGCAGTACTTC. This sequence encodes CASSGDRMSYEQYF.